The 23 T cell receptor beta chains listed next were all sequenced from one sample in a study of T cells after yellow fever vaccination. Using its own MiXCR run on the 5' RACE reads, TCRdb lists one record per CDR3 protein. The sample holds approximately 250,000 distinct CDR3 sequences, 3.6% seen once. The material sequenced was PBMCs, taken 15 days after the yellow fever booster vaccination. The receptors come from a man between 18 and 29 years old who received the YFV17D yellow fever vaccine.

This clonotype was detected many times. The rearrangement joins TRBV7-2 to TRBJ1-2; TRBD1 matches 7 bases. Looked up from germline, CDR1 is SGHTA and CDR2 is FQGNSA. V trimming: 5 bases; J trimming: 2 bases; junction bases outside the gene matches: 11. This CDR3 is 16 amino acids long. CDR3 protein: CASSRRRQGLNYGYTF. The CDR3 DNA reads as TGTGCCAGCAGCAGGAGGAGACAGGGTTTAAACTATGGCTACACCTTC.

This clonotype was recorded at least ten times. This chain connects TRBV28 to TRBJ2-7, with 9 bases matching TRBD1. There are 15 residues in the CDR3. V lost 4 bases, J lost 4 bases, and 8 bases stayed unmatched. In germline, CDR1 is MDHEN, CDR2 SYDVKM. The CDR3 bases are TGTGCCAGCAGTTCATCCGGGACAGGGCGATACGAGCAGTACTTC. It yields the protein CASSSSGTGRYEQYF.

At least ten counts were recorded for this clonotype. The V call is TRBV29-1, the J call TRBJ2-1; no definite D call. This CDR3 comprises 15 residues. Germline V lookup: CDR1 SQVTM, CDR2 ANQGSEA. Deletions cut 3 bases from V and 1 base from J, with 13 bases between. The CDR3 protein is CSVDGSEGSYNEQFF. In DNA, the CDR3 is TGCAGCGTTGATGGCTCCGAAGGGTCCTACAATGAGCAGTTCTTC.

This clonotype was recorded at least ten times. The rearrangement joins TRBV4-3 to TRBJ2-5; D is tentatively TRBD1 or TRBD2 (6 bases each). The CDR3 sequence is 14 residues long. V lost 6 bases to trimming and J lost 4 bases, with 15 bases between them. Looked up from germline, CDR1 is LGHNA and CDR2 is YSLEER. CDR3 in amino acids: CASSQRGARETQYF. In DNA form, the CDR3 reads TGCGCCAGCAGTCAAAGGGGGGCTAGAGAGACCCAGTACTTC.

This clonotype was detected ten times or more. The J gene is TRBJ1-6, the V gene TRBV4-1; no reliable D call. Germline loops: CDR1 MGHRA, CDR2 YSYEKL. V was pared by 8 bases and J by 9 bases, with 23 bases between. The CDR3 runs to 16 residues. The CDR3 reads CASATKHSDASSPLHF. As DNA, the CDR3 is TGCGCCAGCGCGACCAAGCACTCGGACGCCAGTTCACCCCTCCACTTT.

Many counts were recorded for this clonotype. Written as DNA, the CDR3 is TGCGCCAGCAGCCGCCCTAGCGGGGGGGCCGGAGAGACCCAGTACTTC. Encoded protein: CASSRPSGGAGETQYF. V and J are TRBV5-1 and TRBJ2-5, with TRBD2 matching 12 bases. With 4 bases clipped from V and 4 bases from J, the junction kept 8 bases outside the gene matches. This CDR3 comprises 16 residues. Germline loops: CDR1 SGHRS, CDR2 YFSETQ. Based on the CDR3 plus reference TRBV5-1 and TRBJ2-5, the full variable domain is KAGVTQTPRYLIKTRGQQVTLSCSPISGHRSVSWYQQTPGQGLQFLFEYFSETQRNKGNFPGRFSGRQFSNSRSEMNVSTLELGDSALYLCASSRPSGGAGETQYFGPGTRLLVL.

This clonotype was recorded at least ten times. The V gene is TRBV4-3, the J gene TRBJ1-5, with a possible D match to TRBD1 (5 bases). Germline V lookup: CDR1 LGHNA, CDR2 YSLEER. The CDR3 loop spans 18 amino acids. Trimming stripped 0 bases from V and 8 bases from J, with 23 bases between. Here the CDR3 reads CASSQEFGGGSPVEPQHF. In DNA, the CDR3 is TGCGCCAGCAGCCAAGAATTCGGGGGAGGCAGCCCTGTAGAGCCCCAGCATTTT.

This clonotype was seen repeatedly, ten times or more. The rearrangement uses TRBV18 and TRBJ2-1, with D tentatively TRBD1 (5 bases). CDR3 length equals 15 residues. The V end was cut by 4 bases, the J end by 0 bases, with 10 bases between. The germline V gene has CDR1 KGHSH and CDR2 LQKENI. CDR3 nucleotide sequence: TGTGCCAGCTCACAAAGGGGTAGCTCCTACAATGAGCAGTTCTTC. Protein: CASSQRGSSYNEQFF.

This clonotype was recorded a few times. This chain connects TRBV19 to TRBJ2-3, with D hard to call. The CDR3 extends over 13 amino acids. The germline V gene encodes CDR1 LNHDA and CDR2 SQIVND (reference sequence). Trimming stripped 3 bases from V and 1 base from J, with 5 bases between. CDR3 loop: CASSILGTDTQYF. The CDR3 nucleotides are TGTGCCAGTAGTATCCTAGGCACAGATACGCAGTATTTT.

This clonotype came up a few times. The chain joins TRBV5-8 to TRBJ2-1; perhaps TRBD2 as D (7 bases). Trimming took 4 bases from V and 7 from J, leaving 18 bases between them. Germline CDR1 reads SGHTS; CDR2 reads YDEGEE. The CDR3 is 15 residues long. CDR3 in DNA: TGTGCCAGCAGCCATGGGGGGGGGGCCCCAAATGAGCAGTTCTTC. Translation gives CASSHGGGAPNEQFF.

The chain has TRBV6-5 and TRBJ2-7, with TRBD2 as a possible D gene (6 bases). Trimming shortened V by 8 bases and J by 0 bases, and 11 bases separated the two germline ends. Germline V gives CDR1 MNHEY, CDR2 SVGAGI. The CDR3 totals 13 residues. The CDR3: CASLAPISYEQYF. The CDR3 DNA sequence: TGTGCCAGCCTAGCGCCCATCTCCTACGAGCAGTACTTC.

In this sample, this clonotype turned up a few times. J is TRBJ1-5 and V is TRBV19; 9 bases are shared with TRBD1. J gave up 11 bases and V 3 bases, and 8 bases lay outside the gene matches. This CDR3 is built from 14 residues. Germline values: CDR1 LNHDA, CDR2 SQIVND (reference sequence). CDR3 coding DNA: TGTGCCAGTAGTATCGCCGGGACAGGGAGGACCCAGCATTTT. Amino acid sequence: CASSIAGTGRTQHF.

The sample holds many counts of this clonotype. The J gene is TRBJ2-2, the V gene TRBV7-6, with D unresolved. CDR1 and CDR2 from the germline V gene are SGHVS and FNYEAQ. The V gene lost 5 bases and the J gene lost 3 bases, with 10 bases spanning the gap. This CDR3 is built from 14 residues. The CDR3 protein is CASSLRGDTGELFF. The CDR3, as DNA: TGTGCCAGCAGCCTACGTGGGGACACCGGGGAGCTGTTTTTT.

This clonotype was seen at least ten times. J is TRBJ2-7 and V is TRBV10-3; D call uncertain. The CDR3 length is 15 residues. Germline CDR1 is ENHRY and CDR2 is SYGVKD. V was clipped by 2 bases and J by 0 bases, with 11 bases between them. The CDR3 DNA is TGTGCCATCAGTGAGGGACCAATTAGCTCCTACGAGCAGTACGTC. Translation gives CAISEGPISSYEQYV.

The sample holds many counts of this clonotype. The CDR3 DNA is TGTGCCAGCAGCCCCCAGTCCCGGACGGTAGTGGGAAACACCATATATTTT. Encoded protein: CASSPQSRTVVGNTIYF. The V and J genes are TRBV9 and TRBJ1-3; D unresolved. V lost 4 bases and J 4 bases, leaving 21 bases between the germline ends. The germline CDR1 and CDR2 sequences are SGDLS and YYNGEE. CDR3 length: 17 residues.

This sequence joins TRBV5-5 and TRBJ1-2; D gene uncertain. Trimming took 3 bases from V and 1 from J, leaving 7 bases between them. In germline, CDR1 is SGHKS, CDR2 YYEKEE (reference sequence). The CDR3 runs to 13 residues. The CDR3 DNA follows: TGTGCCAGCAGCTCCCAGCTTAACTATGGCTACACCTTC. Its protein product is CASSSQLNYGYTF.

The table lists this clonotype with many counts. The J gene is TRBJ1-5, the V gene TRBV25-1, with unresolved D. The CDR3 sequence is 12 residues long. Germline assignment: CDR1 MGHDK and CDR2 SYGVNS. Trimming took off 3 bases at V and 5 bases at J, with 5 bases between the two ends. The CDR3 region is CASSDEDQPQHF. The CDR3 region has the DNA TGTGCCAGCAGTGATGAGGATCAGCCCCAGCATTTT.

This clonotype was detected many times. V and J are TRBV4-3 and TRBJ2-1; D possibly uses TRBD1 or TRBD2 (5 bases each). The CDR3 contains 17 residues. Looked up from germline, CDR1 is LGHNA and CDR2 is YSLEER. Trimming cost V 0 bases and J 9 bases, with 21 bases left between them. The CDR3 region is CASSQEPRDQTWGEQFF. In DNA form, the CDR3 reads TGCGCCAGCAGCCAAGAACCCCGGGACCAAACGTGGGGTGAGCAGTTCTTC.

This clonotype was found many times. The chain is built from TRBV6-5 and TRBJ1-3; TRBD1 agrees at 9 bases. The germline V gene has CDR1 MNHEY and CDR2 SVGAGI. This CDR3 region has 17 residues. Unmatched junction bases numbered 7, after V lost 4 bases and J lost 0 bases. CDR3 coding DNA: TGTGCCAGCAGTTTACGACAGGGGGGGAGCTCTGGAAACACCATATATTTT. Amino acids: CASSLRQGGSSGNTIYF.

This clonotype has ten or more counts. V gene TRBV6-1 combines with J gene TRBJ2-2, with D tentatively TRBD2 (6 bases). The germline CDR1 and CDR2 sequences are MNHNS and SASEGT. V was clipped by 5 bases and J by 1 base, with 14 bases between them. CDR3 length: 16 residues. The CDR3 sequence: CASSPYLARNTGELFF. DNA of the CDR3: TGTGCCAGCAGTCCTTATCTAGCGAGGAACACCGGGGAGCTGTTTTTT.

This clonotype was observed at least ten times. The V gene is TRBV2, the J gene TRBJ1-1, with no clear D. The CDR3 totals 13 residues. V shed 6 bases and J shed 7 bases, with 15 bases lying between them. Germline lookup yields CDR1 SNHLY and CDR2 FYNNEI. CDR3 sequence reads: CASRPQIMIEAFF. The CDR3 DNA is TGTGCCAGCAGGCCCCAGATTATGATTGAAGCTTTCTTT.

This clonotype has ten or more counts. The chain employs TRBV7-9 and TRBJ2-1; D unclear. CDR1 SEHNR and CDR2 FQNEAQ come from the germline V gene (reference sequence). V was trimmed by 5 bases and J by 10 bases, leaving 12 bases between them. This CDR3 region has 12 residues. The CDR3 DNA follows: TGTGCCAGCAGCCCTGGACGGTGGGAGCAGTTCTTC. It specifies CASSPGRWEQFF.

This clonotype was recorded at least ten times. The rearrangement joins TRBV28 to TRBJ2-1; D is possibly TRBD1 (5 bases). CDR3 length equals 12 residues. The V end lost 7 bases, the J end lost 9 bases, and 13 bases lay between the germline ends. Germline assignment: CDR1 MDHEN and CDR2 SYDVKM. The CDR3 here is CASIAFRGEQFF. Here the CDR3 DNA reads TGTGCCAGCATCGCCTTTAGGGGTGAGCAGTTCTTC.